This passage covers 18 T cell receptor beta chains from one sample sequenced in a study of cytomegalovirus exposure and HLA in healthy donors. The PCR ran on 60 Vbeta and 13 Jbeta primers. Assay used: immunoSEQ multiplex PCR; TCRdb lists only in-frame clones, some missing. The data hold roughly 250,000 clones, with roughly two thirds observed a single time. Sequencing was done on a sample of PBMCs. These receptors came from a female donor in good health and CMV-seronegative.

The CDR3 loop is CASSSRGGYGYTF. The CDR3 DNA follows: TGTGCCAGCAGTTCGCGGGGAGGGTATGGCTACACCTTC. The rearrangement joins TRBV27 to TRBJ1-2, with D unclear. Germline CDR1 reads MNHEY; CDR2 reads SMNVEV (reference sequence). This CDR3 contains 13 residues. Trimming stripped 4 bases from V and 5 bases from J, with 11 bases between.

V is TRBV6-5 and J is TRBJ1-5, with 7 bases matching TRBD1. The germline CDR1 and CDR2 sequences are MNHEY and SVGAGI. Germline trimming cut 5 bases from V and 5 bases from J; bases unmatched to any gene: 9. This CDR3 spans 15 amino acids. CDR3 loop: CASSPSTGADQPQHF. In nucleotides, the CDR3 is TGTGCCAGCAGTCCATCCACAGGGGCGGATCAGCCCCAGCATTTT.

The rearrangement uses TRBV25-1 and TRBJ2-5; 9 bases align to TRBD2. The CDR3 has 14 residues. CDR1 and CDR2 (germline): MGHDK, SYGVNS. Trimming cost V 5 bases and J 5 bases; bases outside gene matches: 6. Here the CDR3 DNA reads TGTGCCAGCAGTCGCAGCGCGGGAGGGGAGACCCAGTACTTC. Amino acids: CASSRSAGGETQYF.

This clone was seen only once. The junction departs from the called germline gene at one end, perhaps through a read error. The chain joins TRBV6-1 to TRBJ1-3, with D perhaps TRBD1 (5 bases). Germline CDR1 reads MNHNS; CDR2 reads SASEGT. The CDR3 totals 14 residues. The CDR3 DNA follows: TGTGCCGGCAGTGACGGGGGAGCTGGAAACACCATATATTTT. Its protein is CAGSDGGAGNTIYF.

The genes are TRBV15 and TRBJ2-5, with D perhaps matching TRBD2 (6 bases). This CDR3 has 13 residues. Germline CDR1 is LNHNV and CDR2 is YYDKDF (reference sequence). V shed 3 bases and J shed 4 bases, with 9 bases lying between them. The CDR3 bases are TGTGCCACCAGCAGGGGCGGGGCAGAGACCCAGTACTTC. Amino acids: CATSRGGAETQYF.

V gene TRBV28 combines with J gene TRBJ2-7; 12 bases are a match to TRBD1. Germline CDR1 reads MDHEN; CDR2 reads SYDVKM. The CDR3 covers 14 residues. J was trimmed by 7 bases and V by 3 bases; bases with no gene match: 4. The CDR3: CASSFGTGGWEQYF. The CDR3 coding sequence is TGTGCCAGCAGTTTTGGGACAGGGGGCTGGGAGCAGTACTTC.

The chain recombines TRBV5-5 with TRBJ1-4; D remains ambiguous. Germline V gene data show CDR1 as SGHKS and CDR2 as YYEKEE (reference sequence). This CDR3 is 15 amino acids long. Trimming pared 3 bases from V and 5 bases from J, leaving 14 bases between. The CDR3 sequence: CASSWYRGKNEKLFF. The CDR3 coding sequence is TGTGCCAGCAGCTGGTATAGAGGGAAAAATGAAAAACTGTTTTTT.

The genes are TRBV19 and TRBJ2-6; tentatively, D is TRBD1 (5 bases). Trimming pared 5 bases from V and 1 base from J, leaving 9 bases between. Germline V gene lookup returns CDR1 LNHDA and CDR2 SQIVND (reference sequence). There are 15 residues in the CDR3. The CDR3 nucleotides are TGTGCCAGTAGTTGGGGCCCATCTGGGGCCAACGTCCTGACTTTC. Protein sequence: CASSWGPSGANVLTF. The entire variable domain, with the rest obtained from reference TRBV19 and TRBJ2-6, is as follows: DGGITQSPKYLFRKEGQNVTLSCEQNLNHDAMYWYRQDPGQGLRLIYYSQIVNDFQKGDIAEGYSVSREKKESFPLTVTSAQKNPTAFYLCASSWGPSGANVLTFGAGSRLTVL.

The V gene is TRBV4-1, the J gene TRBJ2-1, with D perhaps matching TRBD2 (5 bases). Germline V gene lookup returns CDR1 MGHRA and CDR2 YSYEKL. Trimming stripped 1 base from V and 7 bases from J, with 17 bases between. This CDR3 contains 16 residues. CDR3 protein: CASSQVLASNWNEQFF. The CDR3 DNA reads TGCGCCAGCAGCCAAGTGCTCGCTAGCAATTGGAATGAGCAGTTCTTC.

This clone was recorded once. This sequence joins TRBV18 and TRBJ1-1; 8 nucleotides align to TRBD1. Germline lookup yields CDR1 KGHSH and CDR2 LQKENI. J lost 1 base, V lost 4 bases, and 5 bases had no gene match. The length of the CDR3 is 15 residues. CDR3 bases: TGTGCCAGCTCACGAACGGACAGGGCGAACACTGAAGCTTTCTTT. Residues: CASSRTDRANTEAFF.

The J gene is TRBJ2-1, the V gene TRBV7-2, with no clear D. The CDR3 sequence is 13 residues long. Germline V gene lookup returns CDR1 SGHTA and CDR2 FQGNSA. Trimming took 4 bases from V and 10 from J, leaving 14 bases between them. The CDR3 bases are TGTGCCAGCAGCTCGCGACCCCGGCGGGAGCAGTTCTTC. Protein: CASSSRPRREQFF.

The chain links TRBV11-1 to TRBJ2-1, with D tentatively TRBD2 (6 bases). CDR3 length: 14 residues. CDR1 is SGHAT, CDR2 FQDESV, per germline (reference sequence). The V end lost 6 bases, the J end lost 10 bases, and 19 bases lay between the germline ends. The CDR3 bases are TGTGCCAGCAGGCGACCGGGACTCTCCCTCGAGCAGTTCTTC. Protein sequence: CASRRPGLSLEQFF.

The chain recombines TRBV19 with TRBJ2-6; 7 bases fit TRBD1. Germline lookup yields CDR1 LNHDA and CDR2 SQIVND (reference sequence). The CDR3 covers 14 residues. With V trimmed by 7 bases and J by 9 bases, 9 bases remained unmatched. The DNA for the CDR3 is TGTGCCAGTACCCTCGGACAGGTTGACAACGTCCTGACTTTC. It translates to CASTLGQVDNVLTF.

The J gene is TRBJ2-1, the V gene TRBV6-4; TRBD1 matches at 7 bases. The CDR3 is made up of 13 amino acids. Germline loops: CDR1 MRHNA, CDR2 SNTAGT. With 4 bases clipped from V and 7 bases from J, the junction kept 4 bases outside the gene matches. CDR3 sequence: CASSAGTANEQFF. CDR3 nucleotide sequence: TGTGCCAGCAGTGCCGGGACAGCGAATGAGCAGTTCTTC.

The chain links TRBV19 to TRBJ1-6; maybe TRBD1 (6 bases). The V and J ends lost 7 bases and 9 bases respectively, with 10 bases between them. The germline V gene encodes CDR1 LNHDA and CDR2 SQIVND (reference sequence). The CDR3 loop spans 12 amino acids. CDR3 loop: CASTTGFSPLHF. The DNA of the CDR3 is TGTGCCAGTACAACAGGGTTTTCACCCCTCCACTTT.

There are a few counts of this clone. The gene calls are TRBV9 and TRBJ2-7, with 9 bases matching TRBD1. After removal of 0 bases from V and 9 bases from J, the junction contained 16 bases not matched to a gene. This CDR3 comprises 17 residues. From germline, CDR1 is SGDLS and CDR2 YYNGEE. The CDR3 DNA sequence: TGTGCCAGCAGCGTAGAGAGTTGGGACAGGGTGTTTCCGGGGCAGTACTTC. This gives the protein CASSVESWDRVFPGQYF.

V usage is TRBV9 and J usage is TRBJ2-7; 11 bases are a match to TRBD2. The junction had 1 base not matched to a gene; V was cut back by 3 bases and J by 2 bases. Germline assignment: CDR1 SGDLS and CDR2 YYNGEE. CDR3 size: 14 residues. The CDR3 loop reads CASSEGLAAYEQYF. DNA of the CDR3: TGTGCCAGCAGCGAGGGACTAGCGGCCTACGAGCAGTACTTC.

This sequence joins TRBV29-1 and TRBJ2-2, with 7 bases that match TRBD2. CDR1 and CDR2 from the germline V gene are SQVTM and ANQGSEA. The CDR3 has 13 residues. J lost 3 bases, V lost 6 bases, and 4 bases had no gene match. The CDR3 sequence is CSVGLPHTGELFF. The CDR3 DNA reads as TGCAGCGTGGGACTACCCCACACCGGGGAGCTGTTTTTT.